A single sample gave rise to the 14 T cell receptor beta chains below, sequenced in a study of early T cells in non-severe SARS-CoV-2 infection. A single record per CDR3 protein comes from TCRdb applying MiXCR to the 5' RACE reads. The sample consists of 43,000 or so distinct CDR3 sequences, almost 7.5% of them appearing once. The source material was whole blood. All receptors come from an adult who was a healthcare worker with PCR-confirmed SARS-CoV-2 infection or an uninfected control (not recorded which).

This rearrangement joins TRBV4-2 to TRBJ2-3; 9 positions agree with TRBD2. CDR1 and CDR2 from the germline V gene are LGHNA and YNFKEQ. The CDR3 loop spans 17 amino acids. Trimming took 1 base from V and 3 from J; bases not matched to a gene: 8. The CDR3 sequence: CASSQGGQSGGTDTQYF. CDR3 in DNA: TGTGCCAGCAGCCAAGGGGGACAAAGCGGGGGGACAGATACGCAGTATTTT.

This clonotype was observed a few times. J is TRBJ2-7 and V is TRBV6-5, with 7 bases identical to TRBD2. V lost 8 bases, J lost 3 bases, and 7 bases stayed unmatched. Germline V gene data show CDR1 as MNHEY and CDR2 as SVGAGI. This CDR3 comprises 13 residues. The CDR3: CASAAGTNYEQYF. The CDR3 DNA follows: TGTGCCAGCGCGGCCGGGACTAACTACGAGCAGTACTTC.

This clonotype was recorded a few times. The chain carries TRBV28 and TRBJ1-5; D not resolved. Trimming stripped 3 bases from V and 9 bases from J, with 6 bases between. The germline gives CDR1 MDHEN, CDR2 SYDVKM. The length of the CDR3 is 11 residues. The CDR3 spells CASSFKPPQHF. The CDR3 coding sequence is TGTGCCAGCAGTTTTAAACCGCCCCAGCATTTT.

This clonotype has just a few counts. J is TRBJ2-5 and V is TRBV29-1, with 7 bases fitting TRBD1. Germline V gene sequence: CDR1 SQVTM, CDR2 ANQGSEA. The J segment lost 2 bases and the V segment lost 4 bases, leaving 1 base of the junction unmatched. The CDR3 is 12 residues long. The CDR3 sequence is CSVGTGQETQYF. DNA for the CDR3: TGCAGCGTTGGGACAGGTCAAGAGACCCAGTACTTC.

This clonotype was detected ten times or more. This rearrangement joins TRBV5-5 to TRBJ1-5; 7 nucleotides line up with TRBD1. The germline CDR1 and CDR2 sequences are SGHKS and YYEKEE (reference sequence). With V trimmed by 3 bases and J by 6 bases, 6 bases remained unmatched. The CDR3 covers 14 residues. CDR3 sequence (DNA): TGTGCCAGCAGCTCACAGGGGAGGGGTCAGCCCCAGCATTTT. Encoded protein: CASSSQGRGQPQHF.

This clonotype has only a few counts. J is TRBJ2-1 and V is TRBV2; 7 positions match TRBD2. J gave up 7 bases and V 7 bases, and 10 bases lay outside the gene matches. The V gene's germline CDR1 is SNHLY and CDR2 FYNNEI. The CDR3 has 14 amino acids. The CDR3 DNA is TGTGCCAGCATTGTCGATCGGGAGGCAAATGAGCAGTTCTTC. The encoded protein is CASIVDREANEQFF.

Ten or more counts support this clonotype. The CDR3 nucleotides are TGTGCCACTACGATTCGGGGCCGATCTACTGCAACTAATGAAAAACTGTTTTTT. Translation gives CATTIRGRSTATNEKLFF. The chain is built from TRBV19 and TRBJ1-4; possibly TRBD1 for D (5 bases). The CDR3 has 18 residues. V was pared by 10 bases and J by 0 bases, with 24 bases between. Germline assignment: CDR1 LNHDA and CDR2 SQIVND (reference sequence). The complete variable domain, with remaining parts taken from reference TRBV19 and TRBJ1-4, reads DGGITQSPKYLFRKEGQNVTLSCEQNLNHDAMYWYRQDPGQGLRLIYYSQIVNDFQKGDIAEGYSVSREKKESFPLTVTSAQKNPTAFYLCATTIRGRSTATNEKLFFGSGTQLSVL.

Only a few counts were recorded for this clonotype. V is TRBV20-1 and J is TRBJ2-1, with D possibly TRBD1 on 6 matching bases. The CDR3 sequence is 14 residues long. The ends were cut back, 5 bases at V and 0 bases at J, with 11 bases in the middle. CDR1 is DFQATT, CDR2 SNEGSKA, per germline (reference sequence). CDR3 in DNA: TGCAGTGCTTCATCGGACAGCTCCTACAATGAGCAGTTCTTC. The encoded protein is CSASSDSSYNEQFF.

The CDR3 DNA is TGTGCCAGCAGCCTGTGGGCAGGGGGTAATCAGCCCCAGCATTTT. This codes for CASSLWAGGNQPQHF. The V gene is TRBV2, the J gene TRBJ1-5, with 7 bases aligning to TRBD1. This CDR3 has 15 amino acids. Trimming removed 6 bases from V and 4 bases from J; junction bases left unmatched: 9. Germline V lookup: CDR1 SNHLY, CDR2 FYNNEI. The complete variable domain, with remaining parts taken from reference TRBV2 and TRBJ1-5, reads EPEVTQTPSHQVTQMGQEVILRCVPISNHLYFYWYRQILGQKVEFLVSFYNNEISEKSEIFDDQFSVERPDGSNFTLKIRSTKLEDSAMYFCASSLWAGGNQPQHFGDGTRLSIL.

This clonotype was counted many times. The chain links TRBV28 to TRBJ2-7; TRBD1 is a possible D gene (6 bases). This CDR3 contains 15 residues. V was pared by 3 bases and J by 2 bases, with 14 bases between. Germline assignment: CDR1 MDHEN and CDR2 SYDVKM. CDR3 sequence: CASSFPDSAAYEQYF. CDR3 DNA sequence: TGTGCCAGCAGTTTTCCGGACAGCGCCGCCTACGAGCAGTACTTC.

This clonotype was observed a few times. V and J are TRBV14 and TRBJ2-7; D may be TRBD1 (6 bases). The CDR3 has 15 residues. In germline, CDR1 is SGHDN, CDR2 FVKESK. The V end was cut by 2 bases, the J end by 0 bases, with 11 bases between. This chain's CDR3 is CASSQLDRSSYEQYF. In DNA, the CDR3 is TGTGCCAGCAGCCAACTCGACAGGAGCTCCTACGAGCAGTACTTC.

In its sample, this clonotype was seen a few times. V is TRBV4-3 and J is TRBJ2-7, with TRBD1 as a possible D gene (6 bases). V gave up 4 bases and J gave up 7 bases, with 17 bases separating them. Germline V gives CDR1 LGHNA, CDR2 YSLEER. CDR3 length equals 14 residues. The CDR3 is CASSRVQGSGEQYF. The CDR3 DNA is TGCGCCAGCAGCCGAGTACAGGGCTCAGGGGAGCAGTACTTC.

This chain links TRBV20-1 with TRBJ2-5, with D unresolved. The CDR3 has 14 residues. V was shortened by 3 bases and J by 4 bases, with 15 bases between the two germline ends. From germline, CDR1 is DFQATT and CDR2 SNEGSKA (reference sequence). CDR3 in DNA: TGCAGTGCTAGGTCTCAACGGTCATTAGAGACCCAGTACTTC. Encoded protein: CSARSQRSLETQYF.

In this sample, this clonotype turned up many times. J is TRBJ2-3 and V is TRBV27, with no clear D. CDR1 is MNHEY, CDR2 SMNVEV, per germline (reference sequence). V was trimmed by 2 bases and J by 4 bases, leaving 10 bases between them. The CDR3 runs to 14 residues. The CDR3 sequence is CASSLRSESDTQYF. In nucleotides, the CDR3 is TGTGCCAGCAGTTTACGGTCAGAGTCAGATACGCAGTATTTT.